The 27 T cell receptor beta chains below come from one sample, sequenced in a study of preoperative IRX-2 immunotherapy in early breast cancer. Treatment meaning: preoperative locoregional IRX-2 cytokine immunotherapy. Method: immunoSEQ multiplex PCR; TCRdb's copy keeps in-frame clones and lacks some. This table holds about 89,000 clones, 86% found once. Sequenced here: tumor tissue, sampled after IRX-2 immunotherapy. These receptors were collected from a human donor with breast cancer.

This chain links TRBV6-8 with TRBJ1-5; TRBD1 might be the D (6 bases). Trimming left V 5 bases short and J 2 bases short, with 13 bases between. This CDR3 is built from 15 residues. Germline CDR1 is MNHGY and CDR2 is SAAAGT. The CDR3 is CASSRGAAGNQPQHF. CDR3 nucleotides: TGTGCCAGCAGTCGGGGGGCGGCTGGCAATCAGCCCCAGCATTTT.

The gene calls are TRBV19 and TRBJ1-1, with 9 bases identical to TRBD1. This CDR3 spans 15 amino acids. V lost 5 bases to trimming and J lost 6 bases; unmatched junction nucleotides: 10. Germline V lookup: CDR1 LNHDA, CDR2 SQIVND (reference sequence). This chain's CDR3 is CASSPAEGTGSEAFF. The CDR3 DNA follows: TGTGCCAGTAGTCCGGCAGAAGGGACAGGGTCTGAAGCTTTCTTT.

J is TRBJ2-3 and V is TRBV6-8, with 7 nucleotides matching TRBD2. V trimming: 2 bases; J trimming: 6 bases; junction bases outside the gene matches: 8. CDR1 is MNHGY, CDR2 SAAAGT, per germline. CDR3 size: 15 residues. CDR3 DNA: TGTGCCAGCAGTTACGATGGGACTAACCAGGATACGCAGTATTTT. Its protein is CASSYDGTNQDTQYF.

The chain couples TRBV6-8 to TRBJ1-4; perhaps TRBD1 as D (6 bases). CDR3 size: 15 residues. V was pared by 2 bases and J by 7 bases, with 14 bases between. Germline CDR1 MNHGY, CDR2 SAAAGT. The CDR3 DNA is TGTGCCAGCAGTTACCCTAAAGGACAGCCTGAAAAACTGTTTTTT. This codes for CASSYPKGQPEKLFF.

This clone was seen just once. The chain recombines TRBV7-8 with TRBJ1-1; no definite D call. The CDR3 is made up of 13 amino acids. Germline assignment: CDR1 SGHVS and CDR2 FQNEAQ. The V and J ends lost 3 bases and 1 base respectively, with 6 bases between them. The CDR3 DNA follows: TGTGCCAGCAGCTTCGACCAGAACACTGAAGCTTTCTTT. Translated: CASSFDQNTEAFF.

This clone was counted once. DNA for the CDR3: TGTGCCAGCTCACCCCCAGGAGCCACAGGTTCCACAGATACGCAGTATTTT. This translates into CASSPPGATGSTDTQYF. V is TRBV18 and J is TRBJ2-3; TRBD1 might be the D (5 bases). V was trimmed by 3 bases and J by 2 bases, leaving 18 bases between them. Germline assignment: CDR1 KGHSH and CDR2 LQKENI. The CDR3 is 17 residues long.

The rearrangement uses TRBV18 and TRBJ2-1; D is ambiguous. V lost 1 base to trimming and J lost 0 bases, with 7 bases between them. The CDR3 length is 15 residues. CDR1 KGHSH and CDR2 LQKENI come from the germline V gene. CDR3 sequence (DNA): TGTGCCAGCTCACCACAGGGTAGCTCCTACAATGAGCAGTTCTTC. This codes for CASSPQGSSYNEQFF.

This chain connects TRBV11-3 to TRBJ1-4, with 8 nucleotides matching TRBD1. CDR3 size: 14 residues. The V and J ends lost 3 bases and 6 bases, in that order; junction bases with no gene match: 3. Per germline, CDR1 SGHNT and CDR2 YENEEA. CDR3 coding DNA: TGTGCCAGCAGCTTCGGGACAGGATATGAAAAACTGTTTTTT. Protein product: CASSFGTGYEKLFF.

Regarding this clone: The junction shows a germline mismatch at one end, possibly a read error. The V call is TRBV6-8, the J call TRBJ2-1; 13 bases are shared with TRBD2. CDR1 is MNHGY, CDR2 SAAAGT, per germline. This CDR3 has 17 residues. CDR3 DNA: TGTGCCATCAGTAGGACTAGCGGGAGCGGGGGGGACAATGAGCAGTTCTTC. Its translation is CAISRTSGSGGDNEQFF.

V gene TRBV29-1 combines with J gene TRBJ2-5, with 10 bases lining up with TRBD2. Unmatched junction bases numbered 10, after V lost 7 bases and J lost 5 bases. CDR3 size: 14 residues. Germline loops: CDR1 SQVTM, CDR2 ANQGSEA. The CDR3 is CSAGGLAGDETQYF. The CDR3, as DNA: TGCAGCGCCGGGGGGCTAGCGGGGGATGAGACCCAGTACTTC.

J is TRBJ1-4 and V is TRBV6-4; TRBD1 aligns across 9 bases. The V gene's germline CDR1 is MRHNA and CDR2 SNTAGT. CDR3 length: 14 amino acids. The V and J ends lost 5 bases and 12 bases, in that order; junction bases with no gene match: 10. The CDR3 sequence: CASSLRGGQGQLFF. The CDR3 DNA reads TGTGCCAGCAGTTTACGGGGCGGACAGGGGCAACTGTTTTTT.

V usage is TRBV10-2 and J usage is TRBJ2-1; possibly TRBD2 for D (6 bases). Trimming cost V 6 bases and J 5 bases, with 11 bases left between them. Germline values: CDR1 WSHSY, CDR2 SAAADI. The CDR3 length is 13 residues. The CDR3: CASSRDLNNEQFF. In nucleotides, the CDR3 is TGCGCCAGCAGCCGGGACTTGAACAATGAGCAGTTCTTC.

V and J are TRBV6-4 and TRBJ2-7, with a weak D call TRBD2 (7 bases). Trimming pared 3 bases from V and 2 bases from J, leaving 17 bases between. CDR1 and CDR2 (germline): MRHNA, SNTAGT. This CDR3 spans 16 amino acids. CDR3 DNA sequence: TGTGCCAGCAGTGAAGCATCCGGGGGGCGAACCTACGAGCAGTACTTC. It yields the protein CASSEASGGRTYEQYF.

V gene TRBV6-8 combines with J gene TRBJ1-5; no firm D call. The germline gives CDR1 MNHGY, CDR2 SAAAGT. Trimming took off 7 bases at V and 5 bases at J, with 12 bases between the two ends. The CDR3 length is 13 residues. CDR3 in amino acids: CASTVIRDQPQHF. CDR3 DNA sequence: TGTGCCAGCACCGTCATTAGGGATCAGCCCCAGCATTTT.

The chain couples TRBV18 to TRBJ2-7, with D possibly matching TRBD2 (5 bases). With 3 bases removed from V and 7 bases from J, the gap between germline ends came to 13 bases. There are 13 residues in the CDR3. Germline lookup yields CDR1 KGHSH and CDR2 LQKENI. DNA for the CDR3: TGTGCCAGCTCACCTCAACGACTATTGGAGCAGTACTTC. Protein: CASSPQRLLEQYF. The whole variable domain, filled in from reference TRBV18 and TRBJ2-7, reads NAGVMQNPRHLVRRRGQEARLRCSPMKGHSHVYWYRQLPEEGLKFMVYLQKENIIDESGMPKERFSAEFPKEGPSILRIQQVVRGDSAAYFCASSPQRLLEQYFGPGTRLTVT.

The chain couples TRBV29-1 to TRBJ1-1; weak D call: TRBD1 (5 bases). V shed 6 bases and J shed 5 bases, with 13 bases lying between them. The germline CDR1 and CDR2 sequences are SQVTM and ANQGSEA. CDR3 length: 12 residues. The CDR3 loop is CSVDQGGTEAFF. The CDR3 DNA reads TGCAGCGTAGACCAGGGAGGTACTGAAGCTTTCTTT.

This chain connects TRBV29-1 to TRBJ2-7; D call uncertain. The V gene's germline CDR1 is SQVTM and CDR2 ANQGSEA. Trimming removed 1 base at V and 4 bases at J, with 11 bases between. The CDR3 totals 13 residues. CDR3 nucleotides: TGCAGCGTTGAAGGGTCCACGATGTACGAGCAGTACTTC. This codes for CSVEGSTMYEQYF.

The chain combines TRBV7-6 with TRBJ2-7; no clear D. The V end lost 3 bases, the J end lost 11 bases, and 20 bases lay between the germline ends. CDR1 and CDR2 (germline): SGHVS, FNYEAQ. The CDR3 is made up of 14 amino acids. CDR3 amino acids: CASSLMTYNSGEYF. CDR3 coding DNA: TGTGCCAGCAGCTTGATGACTTACAACTCTGGGGAGTACTTC. The whole variable domain, filled in from reference TRBV7-6 and TRBJ2-7, reads GAGVSQSPRYKVTKRGQDVALRCDPISGHVSLYWYRQALGQGPEFLTYFNYEAQQDKSGLPNDRFSAERPEGSISTLTIQRTEQRDSAMYRCASSLMTYNSGEYFGPGTRLTVT.

This chain connects TRBV25-1 to TRBJ2-7; 7 bases are a match to TRBD2. The germline V gene encodes CDR1 MGHDK and CDR2 SYGVNS. The CDR3 is 15 residues long. The V gene end was trimmed by 6 bases and the J gene end by 3 bases; junction bases not matched to a gene: 11. This chain's CDR3 is CASSGPLADLYEQYF. The CDR3 bases are TGTGCCAGCAGCGGCCCTCTAGCGGACCTCTACGAGCAGTACTTC.

This clone was counted once. This chain uses TRBV11-3 with TRBJ1-2, with a weak D call TRBD1 (6 bases). Trimming shortened V by 3 bases and J by 8 bases, and 28 bases separated the two germline ends. The CDR3 covers 18 residues. Germline V gives CDR1 SGHNT, CDR2 YENEEA. The CDR3 DNA reads TGTGCCAGCAGCTTGCCCTCTGGGTTTCGAGGGCCGCAGGGGGGCTACACCTTC. The encoded protein is CASSLPSGFRGPQGGYTF.

This chain joins TRBV6-1 and TRBJ2-7; possibly TRBD1 for D (5 bases). The V gene's germline CDR1 is MNHNS and CDR2 SASEGT. The CDR3 consists of 15 residues. Between the trimmed V and J ends, which lost 0 bases and 5 bases, there was a span of 14 bases. In DNA, the CDR3 is TGTGCCAGCAGTGAAGCTCGGGCAGGGTCGGACGAGCAGTACTTC. Translated, it gives CASSEARAGSDEQYF.

The rearrangement uses TRBV11-3 and TRBJ2-3, with TRBD1 identical over 9 bases. Germline-derived CDR1 and CDR2 are SGHNT and YENEEA. This CDR3 has 16 residues. V lost 3 bases, J lost 4 bases, and 8 bases stayed unmatched. CDR3 DNA: TGTGCCAGCAGCTTGGCCGGGACAGGGAGCGCAGATACGCAGTATTTT. Translation gives CASSLAGTGSADTQYF.

This chain uses TRBV18 with TRBJ1-2; D gene ambiguous. V was pared by 6 bases and J by 12 bases, with 26 bases between. This CDR3 has 15 residues. The germline CDR1 and CDR2 sequences are KGHSH and LQKENI. DNA of the CDR3: TGTGCCAGCTCTTACGACACCGGTCAGATCATTTACAACACCTTC. Translating gives CASSYDTGQIIYNTF.

The V and J genes are TRBV19 and TRBJ2-5; 8 nucleotides match TRBD1. The germline V gene has CDR1 LNHDA and CDR2 SQIVND (reference sequence). J lost 4 bases, V lost 1 base, and 5 bases had no gene match. This CDR3 spans 15 amino acids. The CDR3 nucleotides read TGTGCCAGTAGTATAGGTGGGACAGGCGGAGAGACCCAGTACTTC. This sequence encodes CASSIGGTGGETQYF. Using reference TRBV19 and TRBJ2-5 for the parts outside the CDR3, the full variable domain is DGGITQSPKYLFRKEGQNVTLSCEQNLNHDAMYWYRQDPGQGLRLIYYSQIVNDFQKGDIAEGYSVSREKKESFPLTVTSAQKNPTAFYLCASSIGGTGGETQYFGPGTRLLVL.

This clone was observed a single time. J is TRBJ1-3 and V is TRBV11-3; D is ambiguous. The germline V and J ends were trimmed by 5 bases and 2 bases, with 10 bases remaining between them. The germline CDR1 and CDR2 sequences are SGHNT and YENEEA. There are 14 residues in the CDR3. The CDR3, as DNA: TGTGCCAGCAGCCTTTTAGCCGCTGGAAACACCATATATTTT. Its translation is CASSLLAAGNTIYF.

The rearrangement links TRBV14 to TRBJ2-3, with D possibly called TRBD1 or TRBD2 (6 bases each). CDR3 length equals 16 residues. With 5 bases removed from V and 4 bases from J, the gap between germline ends came to 19 bases. CDR1 is SGHDN, CDR2 FVKESK, per germline. CDR3 in amino acids: CASSTLSGGTSDTQYF. CDR3 sequence (DNA): TGTGCCAGCAGCACACTATCCGGGGGCACCTCAGATACGCAGTATTTT.

The genes are TRBV15 and TRBJ2-3, with 8 bases that match TRBD2. Germline V gene data show CDR1 as LNHNV and CDR2 as YYDKDF (reference sequence). After removal of 1 base from V and 4 bases from J, the junction contained 10 bases not matched to a gene. CDR3 length: 17 amino acids. CDR3 residues: CATSRVPAGVFADTQYF. CDR3 sequence (DNA): TGTGCCACCAGCAGAGTTCCAGCGGGAGTGTTCGCAGATACGCAGTATTTT.